The source of this T cell receptor (beta chain) is a study of blood T cells in healthy people across ages. A J-beta primer mix and a sample-barcoded 5' primer were used in a second PCR of roughly 7 to 12 cycles. Each CDR3 protein gets one entry after TCRdb re-called the 5' RACE reads with MiXCR. In the table there are about 1.8 million distinct CDR3 sequences, around half of which are singletons. This CDR3 is built from 15 residues. Per the germline V gene, CDR1 is LGHNA and CDR2 is YSLEER. V was clipped by 6 bases and J by 4 bases, with 16 bases between them. J is TRBJ2-1 and V is TRBV4-3; D not resolved. The clonotype comes from a woman in her thirties or forties in good health. The sample consisted of blood. The CDR3 region is CASSPFKLKYNEQFF. The CDR3 bases are TGCGCCAGCAGTCCCTTTAAGCTCAAATACAATGAGCAGTTCTTC.